This T cell receptor (beta chain) was recovered during a study of T cell repertoires in aging, cancer and after chemotherapy. The CDR3 runs to 15 residues. The germline CDR1 and CDR2 sequences are MNHEY and SMNVEV (reference sequence). The trim removed 4 bases at V and 1 base at J, leaving 6 bases unmatched. This clonotype rates as large. Peripheral blood genomic DNA, not sorted cells or RNA, was the template. TRB rearrangements spanning V, D and J were amplified using mixed TRB-A/B primers. TCRdb reprocessed the multiplex PCR reads with MiXCR, giving one entry per CDR3 protein. The sample includes a few thousand distinct CDR3 sequences, 20% to 25% of them seen just once.

The TCR originated in a human donor with a solid tumor. This chain links TRBV27 with TRBJ2-5, with TRBD1 matching over 7 bases. The source material was blood. CDR3 sequence reads: CASSSLGQSQETQYF. CDR3 DNA sequence: TGTGCCAGCAGTTCACTGGGACAGTCCCAAGAGACCCAGTACTTC.